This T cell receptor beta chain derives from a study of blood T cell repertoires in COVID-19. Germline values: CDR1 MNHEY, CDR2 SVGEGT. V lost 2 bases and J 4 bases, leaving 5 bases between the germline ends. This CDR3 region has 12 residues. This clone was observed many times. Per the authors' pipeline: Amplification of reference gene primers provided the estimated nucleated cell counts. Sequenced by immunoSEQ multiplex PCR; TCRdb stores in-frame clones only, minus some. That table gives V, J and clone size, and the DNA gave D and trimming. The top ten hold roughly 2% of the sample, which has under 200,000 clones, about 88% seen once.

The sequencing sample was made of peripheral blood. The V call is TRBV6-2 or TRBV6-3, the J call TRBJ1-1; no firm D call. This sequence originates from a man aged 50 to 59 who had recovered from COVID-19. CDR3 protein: CASSYQITEAFF. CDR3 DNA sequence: TGTGCCAGCAGTTACCAAATCACTGAAGCTTTCTTT.